The clone carrying this T cell receptor beta chain was detected only a few times. The data were taken from a study of blood T cells in healthy people across ages. Study details: About one barcoded TCR beta cDNA was captured per two T cells.

V was pared by 3 bases and J by 8 bases, with 14 bases between. The CDR3 spans 14 residues. Through a sample-barcoded 5' primer and a J-beta primer mix, a second PCR was run for about 7 to 12 cycles. TCRdb itself ran the 5' RACE reads through MiXCR, one entry per CDR3 protein. The sample lists just under 750,000 distinct CDR3 sequences; 22% were seen once. Source material: blood. The rearrangement links TRBV12-3 or TRBV12-4 to TRBJ2-1; D is unclear. The receptor's source is a man between 65 and 80 years old in good health. Here the CDR3 DNA reads TGTGCCAGCAGTTTTGGAACCCGCGTCGATGAGCAGTTCTTC. Encoded protein: CASSFGTRVDEQFF.